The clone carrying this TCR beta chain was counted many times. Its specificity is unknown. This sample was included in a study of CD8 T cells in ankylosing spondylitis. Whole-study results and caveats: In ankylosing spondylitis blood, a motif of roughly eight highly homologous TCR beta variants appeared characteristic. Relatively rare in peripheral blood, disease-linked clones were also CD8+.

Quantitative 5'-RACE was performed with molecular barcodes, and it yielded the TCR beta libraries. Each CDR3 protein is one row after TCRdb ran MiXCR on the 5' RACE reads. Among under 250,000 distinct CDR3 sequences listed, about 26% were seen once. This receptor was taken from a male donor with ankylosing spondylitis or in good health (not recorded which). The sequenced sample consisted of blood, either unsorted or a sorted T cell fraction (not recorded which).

For the CDR3, the DNA is TGCAGTGCTAGTGTCGCGGCTAGCACAGATACGCAGTATTTT. It is translated as CSASVAASTDTQYF. This chain connects TRBV20-1 to TRBJ2-3; D gene unclear. V shed 3 bases and J shed 0 bases, with 10 bases lying between them. There are 14 residues in the CDR3. Germline V gene lookup returns CDR1 DFQATT and CDR2 SNEGSKA (reference sequence).